The 27 T cell receptor beta chains given below trace back to one sample, sequenced in a study of blood T cell repertoires in COVID-19. Profiling relied on immunoSEQ multiplex PCR, and the TCRdb table lists in-frame clones only, not all of them. The sample carries about 140,000 clones, about nine tenths recorded once. Material for sequencing was peripheral blood. These receptors all stem from a human donor in a cohort sampled during active COVID-19.

The J gene is TRBJ2-1, the V gene TRBV10-3, with a weak D call TRBD2 (6 bases). The germline V gene has CDR1 ENHRY and CDR2 SYGVKD. Trimming removed 2 bases at V and 5 bases at J, with 13 bases between. The CDR3 contains 15 residues. Written as DNA, the CDR3 is TGTGCCATCAGTGAGATCGTAGCGGTTAACAATGAGCAGTTCTTC. This translates into CAISEIVAVNNEQFF.

V is TRBV11-2 and J is TRBJ2-3; the match to TRBD2 covers 12 bases. The CDR3 totals 16 residues. V was pared by 1 base and J by 7 bases, with 6 bases of the junction left unmatched. Germline V gene lookup returns CDR1 SGHAT and CDR2 FQNNGV. CDR3 sequence (DNA): TGTGCCAGCAGCTTAGCAACTAGCGGGGGGAGCAATACGCAGTATTTT. Translation gives CASSLATSGGSNTQYF.

A word on this clone: The sample has other DNA sequences that encode this CDR3 too. The V call is TRBV5-6, the J call TRBJ1-5; D call uncertain. V lost 0 bases to trimming and J lost 0 bases, with 7 bases between them. CDR1 SGHDT and CDR2 YYEEEE come from the germline V gene. This CDR3 has 15 amino acids. CDR3 in amino acids: CASSLGPYSNQPQHF. As DNA, the CDR3 is TGTGCCAGCAGCTTGGGTCCCTATAGCAATCAGCCCCAGCATTTT.

The chain employs TRBV5-4 and TRBJ2-7; 10 bases agree with TRBD2. Germline lookup yields CDR1 SGHNT and CDR2 YYREEE (reference sequence). V dropped 3 bases and J dropped 2; count of bases not matched to a gene: 8. This CDR3 contains 16 residues. CDR3 loop: CASSSPQAGGPYEQYF. The CDR3 DNA reads as TGTGCCAGCAGCTCTCCCCAAGCGGGGGGGCCCTACGAGCAGTACTTC.

The gene calls are TRBV9 and TRBJ2-3, with no clear D. V lost 0 bases and J lost 6, with 8 bases in between. CDR3 size: 13 residues. The V gene's germline CDR1 is SGDLS and CDR2 YYNGEE. This chain's CDR3 is CASSVEALDTQYF. In nucleotides, the CDR3 is TGTGCCAGCAGCGTAGAAGCGTTGGATACGCAGTATTTT.

Regarding this clone: The junction and the germline gene differ at one end; a read error may be behind it. V gene TRBV18 combines with J gene TRBJ2-5; D call uncertain. Germline CDR1 is KGHSH and CDR2 is LQKENI. This CDR3 has 13 residues. CDR3 loop: CASSPHREETQYF. As DNA, the CDR3 is TGTGCCAGCTCCCCACACCGGGAAGAGACCCAGTACTTC.

This rearrangement joins TRBV6-4 to TRBJ2-3; D is ambiguous. The V end lost 5 bases, the J end lost 2 bases, and 14 bases lay between the germline ends. CDR3 size: 15 residues. Germline CDR1 is MRHNA and CDR2 is SNTAGT. The CDR3 sequence is CASSSTNSFTDTQYF. DNA for the CDR3: TGTGCCAGCAGTTCGACAAACTCCTTCACAGATACGCAGTATTTT.

CDR3 DNA sequence: TGTGCCAGCAGCCGGGACAACTACGAGCAGTACTTC. Translated, it gives CASSRDNYEQYF. This chain links TRBV6-5 with TRBJ2-7, with a possible D match to TRBD1 (6 bases). The ends were cut back, 6 bases at V and 3 bases at J, with 9 bases in the middle. CDR1 and CDR2 from the germline V gene are MNHEY and SVGAGI. CDR3 length: 12 residues.

V gene TRBV7-6 combines with J gene TRBJ2-1; maybe TRBD1 (6 bases). CDR3 length: 12 amino acids. V lost 6 bases and J 10 bases, leaving 13 bases between the germline ends. Germline lookup yields CDR1 SGHVS and CDR2 FNYEAQ. CDR3 DNA: TGTGCCAGCAGTCAGGGTGGGGGCGAGCAGTTCTTC. Its translation: CASSQGGGEQFF.

This chain connects TRBV7-9 to TRBJ1-1, with 8 nucleotides matching TRBD1. After removal of 2 bases from V and 4 bases from J, the junction contained 6 bases not matched to a gene. The CDR3 length is 15 residues. Germline V gene data show CDR1 as SEHNR and CDR2 as FQNEAQ (reference sequence). DNA of the CDR3: TGTGCCAGCAGCTTACCGGACAGGGACGTCACTGAAGCTTTCTTT. This gives the protein CASSLPDRDVTEAFF.

The gene calls are TRBV6-5 and TRBJ2-7; weak D call: TRBD1 (6 bases). CDR1 is MNHEY and CDR2 is SVGAGI in the germline V gene. The ends were cut back, 2 bases at V and 1 base at J, with 9 bases in the middle. The length of the CDR3 is 14 residues. CDR3 nucleotide sequence: TGTGCCAGCAGTTACAATGGACAGTCCTACGAGCAGTACTTC. Its translation is CASSYNGQSYEQYF.

The CDR3 loop reads CASSFAGNTIYF. The CDR3 DNA sequence: TGTGCCAGCAGCTTCGCTGGAAACACCATATATTTT. The chain has TRBV11-2 and TRBJ1-3; D not certain. Deletions cut 3 bases from V and 2 bases from J, with 2 bases between. This CDR3 comprises 12 residues. Per germline, CDR1 SGHAT and CDR2 FQNNGV.

The chain carries TRBV2 and TRBJ2-3, with 12 bases aligning to TRBD2. Losses at the gene ends were 6 bases for V and 4 bases for J; bases not matched to a gene: 8. The CDR3 is 16 residues long. Germline V lookup: CDR1 SNHLY, CDR2 FYNNEI. The CDR3 nucleotides are TGTGCCAGCAGGGGCCCAGGACTAGCGGGGCCAGATACGCAGTATTTT. Protein sequence: CASRGPGLAGPDTQYF. The whole variable domain, remainder taken from reference TRBV2 and TRBJ2-3, is EPEVTQTPSHQVTQMGQEVILRCVPISNHLYFYWYRQILGQKVEFLVSFYNNEISEKSEIFDDQFSVERPDGSNFTLKIRSTKLEDSAMYFCASRGPGLAGPDTQYFGPGTRLTVL.

This chain uses TRBV4-1 with TRBJ1-2; D is unclear. Trimming removed 2 bases from V and 4 bases from J, with 14 bases in between. The V gene's germline CDR1 is MGHRA and CDR2 YSYEKL. CDR3 length: 15 residues. The CDR3 sequence: CASSQLSRVGYGYTF. The CDR3 DNA reads TGCGCCAGCAGCCAACTTTCGCGGGTAGGCTATGGCTACACCTTC.

This clone has a handful of counts. The V call is TRBV5-4, the J call TRBJ1-5; 7 nucleotides align to TRBD1. V lost 0 bases to trimming and J lost 9 bases; unmatched junction nucleotides: 9. This CDR3 spans 15 amino acids. Germline values: CDR1 SGHNT, CDR2 YYREEE (reference sequence). The CDR3 DNA sequence: TGTGCCAGCAGCTTGGGGGGGACAGCGGGAGGGCCCCAGCATTTT. It codes for CASSLGGTAGGPQHF.

This clone was seen more than once but under ten times. The chain employs TRBV10-3 and TRBJ1-6; no clear D gene. The V gene lost 10 bases and the J gene lost 10 bases, with 17 bases spanning the gap. CDR1 ENHRY and CDR2 SYGVKD come from the germline V gene. This CDR3 region has 13 residues. CDR3 sequence (DNA): TGTGCCACGGCCGAGGGAGTCGAGTCACCCCTCCACTTT. Translation gives CATAEGVESPLHF.

The CDR3 spells CASRVGRGTEAFF. Written as DNA, the CDR3 is TGTGCCAGCAGGGTGGGCCGGGGGACTGAAGCTTTCTTT. The V call is TRBV12-3 or TRBV12-4, the J call TRBJ1-1; D might be TRBD1 (5 bases). Trimming shortened V by 6 bases and J by 5 bases, and 13 bases separated the two germline ends. CDR3 length: 13 amino acids.

The chain combines TRBV28 with TRBJ2-7; D possibly corresponds to TRBD1 (6 bases). Deletions cut 6 bases from V and 1 base from J, with 10 bases between. The CDR3 sequence is 13 residues long. Germline V gives CDR1 MDHEN, CDR2 SYDVKM. This CDR3 reads CASRATGSYEQYF. In DNA form, the CDR3 reads TGTGCCAGCAGAGCCACAGGGTCCTACGAGCAGTACTTC.

The V call is TRBV5-4, the J call TRBJ1-1; D remains ambiguous. CDR1 is SGHNT and CDR2 is YYREEE in the germline V gene (reference sequence). This CDR3 has 13 residues. Trimming cost V 6 bases and J 3 bases, with 12 bases left between them. DNA of the CDR3: TGTGCCAGCACCCTGGGCCCTTACACTGAAGCTTTCTTT. It is translated as CASTLGPYTEAFF.

This clone was found a few times. V is TRBV10-3 and J is TRBJ2-7; D unresolved. This CDR3 is 12 amino acids long. Trimming left V 4 bases short and J 7 bases short, with 11 bases between. Germline loops: CDR1 ENHRY, CDR2 SYGVKD. CDR3 nucleotides: TGTGCCATCAGTGTGGTAGCCCGGGAGCAGTACTTC. Translated: CAISVVAREQYF.

V and J are TRBV18 and TRBJ1-1, with 8 bases fitting TRBD1. The CDR3 contains 13 residues. The V gene end was trimmed by 4 bases and the J gene end by 9 bases; junction bases not matched to a gene: 7. Germline loops: CDR1 KGHSH, CDR2 LQKENI. The CDR3 DNA sequence: TGTGCCAGCTCACTGACAGGGGCAGAGAAAGCTTTCTTT. Its translation is CASSLTGAEKAFF.

V and J are TRBV7-6 and TRBJ2-3, with 8 bases fitting TRBD1. The CDR3 is 13 amino acids. Germline-derived CDR1 and CDR2 are SGHVS and FNYEAQ. V shed 9 bases, J shed 1 base, and the junction held 3 bases outside the gene matches. For the CDR3, the DNA is TGTGCCAGGAAGACAGGGGGCACAGATACGCAGTATTTT. Protein: CARKTGGTDTQYF. The full variable domain, rest sourced from reference TRBV7-6 and TRBJ2-3, is GAGVSQSPRYKVTKRGQDVALRCDPISGHVSLYWYRQALGQGPEFLTYFNYEAQQDKSGLPNDRFSAERPEGSISTLTIQRTEQRDSAMYRCARKTGGTDTQYFGPGTRLTVL.

The J gene is TRBJ1-2, the V gene TRBV5-4; tentative D call: TRBD1 (5 bases). With 0 bases removed from V and 5 bases from J, the gap between germline ends came to 8 bases. The length of the CDR3 is 13 residues. Germline V CDR1 and CDR2: SGHNT, YYREEE (reference sequence). The CDR3 region is CASSLARAYGYTF. DNA of the CDR3: TGTGCCAGCAGCTTGGCCAGGGCATATGGCTACACCTTC.

DNA of the CDR3: TGTGCCAGCAGCGTGGGAGAGGGCGGGCTGAGCACAGATACGCAGTATTTT. Protein product: CASSVGEGGLSTDTQYF. J is TRBJ2-3 and V is TRBV9; D possibly corresponds to TRBD2 (5 bases). Trimming took off 2 bases at V and 0 bases at J, with 16 bases between the two ends. This CDR3 has 17 amino acids. Germline V gene lookup returns CDR1 SGDLS and CDR2 YYNGEE.

This clone appeared a single time. The J gene is TRBJ1-3, the V gene TRBV5-8, with D possibly TRBD1 on 5 matching bases. V was shortened by 4 bases and J by 16 bases, with 24 bases between the two germline ends. The CDR3 loop spans 14 amino acids. Germline V lookup: CDR1 SGHTS, CDR2 YDEGEE. The CDR3 sequence: CASSRPSVGGPGYF. In nucleotides, the CDR3 is TGTGCCAGCAGCCGCCCATCGGTCGGGGGTCCTGGGTATTTT.

V is TRBV5-6 and J is TRBJ2-4; TRBD1 matches at 8 bases. The CDR3 has 13 residues. CDR1 and CDR2 from the germline V gene are SGHDT and YYEEEE. V was clipped by 4 bases and J by 9 bases; unmatched bases: 6. The CDR3, as DNA: TGTGCCAGCAGCCAGACAGGGGTGGGCATTCAGTACTTC. Its protein is CASSQTGVGIQYF.

The V gene is TRBV19, the J gene TRBJ1-5; tentatively, D is TRBD1 (5 bases). V lost 6 bases, J lost 7 bases, and 19 bases lay in between. CDR3 length: 15 amino acids. CDR1 and CDR2 from the germline V gene are LNHDA and SQIVND (reference sequence). The CDR3 DNA is TGTGCCAGTAGCAGGGCCAGGGAGGCTGGGCAGCCCCAGCATTTT. Translating gives CASSRAREAGQPQHF.